The 10 T cell receptor beta chains below all came from one sample that was sequenced in a study of regulatory T cells in long-lasting Graves disease. Time point indicated: newly diagnosed GD, antithyroid drugs for less than 3 months. Preparation of the TCR library used RNA extracted from PBMCs. HTBI primers from iRepertoire and Arm-PCR of CDR3 regions yielded the TCR beta libraries. TCRdb re-analysed the multiplex PCR reads in MiXCR, keeping a single row per CDR3 protein. The data show about 500,000 distinct CDR3 sequences, 12% seen once. The sample was also linked to a second study, of T cells in Graves' hyperthyroidism and ophthalmopathy.

The starting material was peripheral blood mononuclear cells (PBMCs), obtained at new diagnosis, from a patient treated with antithyroid drugs. All receptors derive from a woman aged 30 to 39 with Graves disease.

This clonotype came up many times. J is TRBJ2-1 and V is TRBV2; the D gene is possibly TRBD1 (6 bases). Per the germline V gene, CDR1 is SNHLY and CDR2 is FYNNEI. V was trimmed by 1 base and J by 1 base, leaving 8 bases between them. The CDR3 runs 15 residues. CDR3 DNA sequence: TGTGCCAGCAGTGAAGACGGACAGTCCTACAATGAGCAGTTCTTC. Translation: CASSEDGQSYNEQFF.

The table lists this clonotype with many counts. This chain joins TRBV27 and TRBJ1-6, with D perhaps matching TRBD1 (6 bases). CDR1 and CDR2 from the germline V gene are MNHEY and SMNVEV (reference sequence). V lost 2 bases and J lost 8, with 16 bases in between. This CDR3 comprises 16 residues. The CDR3 spells CASSLARGGRDSPLHF. CDR3 DNA: TGTGCCAGCAGTTTAGCCCGGGGGGGCAGGGATTCACCCCTCCACTTT.

A word on this clonotype: One end of the junction is discordant with germline, which a read error may explain. This chain links TRBV18 with TRBJ2-1; the D is unclear. Germline V gene lookup returns CDR1 KGHSH and CDR2 LQKENI. The CDR3 has 11 amino acids. CDR3 amino acids: CVSSPSGGQFF. CDR3 nucleotide sequence: TGTGTCAGCTCACCATCGGGCGGGCAGTTCTTC.

This clonotype was recorded many times. The chain combines TRBV19 with TRBJ2-1, with 11 bases matching TRBD2. The CDR3 length is 17 residues. Trimming took 0 bases from V and 7 from J; bases not matched to a gene: 8. Germline V gene lookup returns CDR1 LNHDA and CDR2 SQIVND (reference sequence). The CDR3 region is CASSIDKYLAGGNEQFF. In nucleotides, the CDR3 is TGTGCCAGTAGTATAGACAAATACCTAGCGGGGGGTAATGAGCAGTTCTTC.

This clonotype was observed many times. The chain uses TRBV13 and TRBJ2-1; maybe TRBD1 (5 bases). The V end lost 5 bases, the J end lost 6 bases, and 11 bases lay between the germline ends. CDR3 length: 13 amino acids. CDR1 and CDR2 from the germline V gene are PRHDT and FYEKMQ (reference sequence). DNA for the CDR3: TGTGCCAGCAGCCTGGGGCTCGGCAATGAGCAGTTCTTC. It yields the protein CASSLGLGNEQFF.

This clonotype was detected ten times or more. The chain uses TRBV6-5 and TRBJ1-2; D is undetermined. Trimming pared 2 bases from V and 5 bases from J, leaving 15 bases between. Per germline, CDR1 MNHEY and CDR2 SVGAGI. CDR3 length equals 15 residues. The CDR3 DNA follows: TGTGCCAGCAGTTACCTACCCGAAACCTCGTATGGCTACACCTTC. This encodes CASSYLPETSYGYTF.

This clonotype was counted only a few times. The chain uses TRBV19 and TRBJ2-3; perhaps TRBD2 as D (5 bases). V was clipped by 2 bases and J by 4 bases, with 13 bases between them. Germline V CDR1 and CDR2: LNHDA, SQIVND (reference sequence). The CDR3 runs 15 residues. CDR3: CASSISSVLPDTQYF. Here the CDR3 DNA reads TGTGCCAGTAGTATAAGTAGCGTTTTGCCAGATACGCAGTATTTT.

This sequence joins TRBV15 and TRBJ2-3; 9 bases are a match to TRBD2. Trimming removed 0 bases from V and 4 bases from J; junction bases left unmatched: 11. CDR1 LNHNV and CDR2 YYDKDF come from the germline V gene (reference sequence). The length of the CDR3 is 18 residues. The CDR3 protein is CATSRDFDGTSSSDTQYF. CDR3 in DNA: TGTGCCACCAGCAGAGATTTTGATGGGACTAGCTCATCAGATACGCAGTATTTT.

In its sample, this clonotype was seen a few times. This sequence joins TRBV18 and TRBJ1-6; D remains ambiguous. This CDR3 comprises 15 residues. Germline-derived CDR1 and CDR2 are KGHSH and LQKENI. Trimming took off 1 base at V and 7 bases at J, with 11 bases between the two ends. In DNA, the CDR3 is TGTGCCAGCTCACCACTGCGGGAAACCAATTCACCCCTCCACTTT. Its translation is CASSPLRETNSPLHF.

This clonotype was recorded once. Being one base from a much bigger clone, this may be a read error. The J gene is TRBJ2-5, the V gene TRBV7-3; perhaps TRBD1 as D (6 bases). The germline V and J ends were trimmed by 5 bases and 4 bases, with 11 bases remaining between them. This CDR3 comprises 13 residues. The V gene's germline CDR1 is SGHTA and CDR2 FQGTGA. The CDR3 loop reads CASSTQQGETQYF. CDR3 DNA: TGTGCCAGCAGCACTCAACAGGGAGAGACCCAGTACTTC.